Listed below are T cell receptor beta chains from one sample, sequenced in a study of memory B cells and T cells in multiple sclerosis. Their antigen targets remain unknown. Repertoires were generated with immunoSEQ multiplex PCR, while TCRdb's copy carries only in-frame clones and drops some. The sample includes 30,000 to 40,000 clones, 86% of them seen just once. Source material: PBMCs from blood kept in culture. The receptors derive from a human donor with multiple sclerosis. Both conserved end residues are part of each CDR3. Each record gives: V gene, D gene, clone size, J gene, CDR3 DNA, CDR3 protein. A D gene is named only where the DNA matches it firmly. Not all rows give a size; the values are once, few, many and, for expanded clones, a class.

TRBV25-1	NA	NA	TRBJ2-5	TGTGCCAGCAGTGGGTTTGGGGCCCAGTACTTC	CASSGFGAQYF
TRBV2	TRBD1	NA	TRBJ2-3	TGTGCCAGCAGTGATTACAGGGGGAGCACAGATACGCAGTATTTT	CASSDYRGSTDTQYF
TRBV6-1	NA	once	TRBJ1-4	TGTGCCAGCAGTGAAGTCCTAGAAGGGGGAAAACTGTTTTTT	CASSEVLEGGKLFF
TRBV2	NA	NA	TRBJ2-5	TGTGCCAGCAGTGGAGGGGTAGGGCGCGGGGAGACCCAGTACTTC	CASSGGVGRGETQYF
TRBV4-3	TRBD2	NA	TRBJ2-7	TGCGCCAGCAGCCAAGATTGGGTAGCGGGAATCTACGAGCAGTACTTC	CASSQDWVAGIYEQYF
TRBV13	NA	NA	TRBJ2-5	TGTGCCAGCAGCGCTCAAGGACAGTACCAAGAGACCCAGTACTTC	CASSAQGQYQETQYF
TRBV6-4	TRBD1	NA	TRBJ1-1	TGTGCCAGCATTGGACAGGGGGTGGTTTCGAACACTGAAGCTTTCTTT	CASIGQGVVSNTEAFF
TRBV6-1	NA	few	TRBJ1-1	TGTGCCAGCGGGAGGGGGGCCGCTAACACTGAAGCTTTCTTT	CASGRGAANTEAFF
TRBV18	NA	NA	TRBJ2-7	TGTGCCAGCTCACCCGAATCCTACGAGCAGTACTTC	CASSPESYEQYF
TRBV7-2	TRBD2	NA	TRBJ2-5	TGTGCCAGAAACCTTGCCGGGGGGGAGGGAGAGACCCAGTACTTC	CARNLAGGEGETQYF
TRBV4-1	TRBD1	NA	TRBJ1-3	TGCGCCAGCAGCCAAGAACGTGGGACAGGTCGCGGAAACACCATATATTTT	CASSQERGTGRGNTIYF
TRBV6-1	NA	NA	TRBJ2-1	TGTGCCAGCAGTGCAGGGACGGATTCCTACAATGAGCAGTTCTTC	CASSAGTDSYNEQFF
TRBV5-1	TRBD2	NA	TRBJ2-1	TGCGCCAGCAGCTTGGTCGGAACGGGAGGGCCGGGGGAGCAGTTCTTC	CASSLVGTGGPGEQFF
TRBV13	TRBD1	NA	TRBJ2-3	TGTGCCAGCAGCTTATTAGACAGGGGGCTTTCGCAGTATTTT	CASSLLDRGLSQYF
TRBV28	TRBD2	NA	TRBJ2-1	TGTGCCAGCAGTTTATTGCTAGCGGGAGTAACAAAGATCTACAATGAGCAGTTCTTC	CASSLLLAGVTKIYNEQFF
TRBV5-4	NA	NA	TRBJ2-3	TGTGCCAGCAGCTTGGGAATCACAGATACGCAGTATTTT	CASSLGITDTQYF
TRBV6-1	NA	once	TRBJ1-2	TGTGCCAGCAGTGAAGCTTCCAGAAATAACTATGGCTACACCTTC	CASSEASRNNYGYTF
TRBV10-3	NA	NA	TRBJ1-1	TGTGCCATCAGTGAGAGGGCAGACAACACTGAAGCTTTCTTT	CAISERADNTEAFF
TRBV10-3	NA	NA	TRBJ2-4	TGTGCCATCGGTCTAGCTGGCAAAAACATTCAGTACTTC	CAIGLAGKNIQYF
TRBV28	TRBD2	NA	TRBJ2-5	TGTGCCAGCAGTAAACTAGGAGCGGGAGACCAAGAGACCCAGTACTTC	CASSKLGAGDQETQYF
TRBV30	NA	NA	TRBJ1-4	TGTGCCTGGAGTGGGGGGGGAAAACTGTTTTTT	CAWSGGGKLFF
TRBV7-3	NA	NA	TRBJ2-2	TGTGCCAGCAGCCCTTTCGGGACGAACACCGGGGAGCTGTTTTTT	CASSPFGTNTGELFF